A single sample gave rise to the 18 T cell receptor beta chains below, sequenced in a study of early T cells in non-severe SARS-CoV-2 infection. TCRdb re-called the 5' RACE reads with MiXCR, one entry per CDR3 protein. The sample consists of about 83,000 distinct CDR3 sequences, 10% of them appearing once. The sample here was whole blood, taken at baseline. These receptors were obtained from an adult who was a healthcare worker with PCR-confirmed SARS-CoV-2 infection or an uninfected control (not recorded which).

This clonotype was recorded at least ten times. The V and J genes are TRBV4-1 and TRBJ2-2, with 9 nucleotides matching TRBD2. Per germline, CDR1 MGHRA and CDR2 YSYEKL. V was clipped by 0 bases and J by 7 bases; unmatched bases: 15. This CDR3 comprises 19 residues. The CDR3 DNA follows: TGCGCCAGCAGCCAAGAAGGGAGGGGAGTAGCGGGAGCTAACGGGGAGCTGTTTTTT. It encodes CASSQEGRGVAGANGELFF.

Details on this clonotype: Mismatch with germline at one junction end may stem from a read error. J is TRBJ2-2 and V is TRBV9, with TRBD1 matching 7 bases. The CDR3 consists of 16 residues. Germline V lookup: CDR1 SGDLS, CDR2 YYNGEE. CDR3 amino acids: CASSVGNRGGVGELFF. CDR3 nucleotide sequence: TGTGCCAGCAGCGTAGGGAACAGGGGTGGCGTCGGGGAGCTGTTTTTC.

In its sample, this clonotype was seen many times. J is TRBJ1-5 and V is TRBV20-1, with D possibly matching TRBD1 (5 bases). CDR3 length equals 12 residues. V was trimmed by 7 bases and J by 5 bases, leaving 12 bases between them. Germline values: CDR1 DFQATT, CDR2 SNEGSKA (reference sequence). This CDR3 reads CSVQTGDQPQHF. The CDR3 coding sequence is TGCAGTGTACAAACAGGCGATCAGCCCCAGCATTTT.

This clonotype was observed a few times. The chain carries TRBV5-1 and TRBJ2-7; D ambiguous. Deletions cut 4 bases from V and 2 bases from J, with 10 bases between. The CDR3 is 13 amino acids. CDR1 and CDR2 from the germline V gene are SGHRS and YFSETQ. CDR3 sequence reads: CASSTTGPYEQYF. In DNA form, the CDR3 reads TGCGCCAGCAGCACAACCGGGCCCTACGAGCAGTACTTC.

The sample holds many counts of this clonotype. Written as DNA, the CDR3 is TGTGCCAGCAGCTTCGACACCCGACAGGGGAGGTACGAGCAGTACTTC. It specifies CASSFDTRQGRYEQYF. The chain recombines TRBV7-9 with TRBJ2-7; 8 bases fit TRBD1. With 3 bases clipped from V and 4 bases from J, the junction kept 11 bases outside the gene matches. This CDR3 region has 16 residues. Germline values: CDR1 SEHNR, CDR2 FQNEAQ (reference sequence).

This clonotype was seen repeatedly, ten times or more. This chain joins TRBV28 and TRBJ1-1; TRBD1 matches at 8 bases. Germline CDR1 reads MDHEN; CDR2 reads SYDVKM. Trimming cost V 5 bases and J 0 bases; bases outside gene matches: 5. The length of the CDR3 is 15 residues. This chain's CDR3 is CASSPRTGMNTEAFF. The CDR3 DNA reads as TGTGCCAGCAGTCCCCGGACAGGGATGAACACTGAAGCTTTCTTT.

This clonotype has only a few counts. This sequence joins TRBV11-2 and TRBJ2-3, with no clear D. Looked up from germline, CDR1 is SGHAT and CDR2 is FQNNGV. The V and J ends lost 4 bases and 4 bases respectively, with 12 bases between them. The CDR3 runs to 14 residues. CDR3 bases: TGTGCCAGCAGCTCTTTGACCTCCGCAGATACGCAGTATTTT. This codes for CASSSLTSADTQYF.

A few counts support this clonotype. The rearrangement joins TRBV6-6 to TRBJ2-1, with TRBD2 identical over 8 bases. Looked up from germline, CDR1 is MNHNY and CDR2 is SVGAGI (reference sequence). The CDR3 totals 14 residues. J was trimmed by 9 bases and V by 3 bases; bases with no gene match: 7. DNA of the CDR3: TGTGCCAGCAGTTATACGGGAGGGCCCGGTGAGCAGTTCTTC. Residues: CASSYTGGPGEQFF.

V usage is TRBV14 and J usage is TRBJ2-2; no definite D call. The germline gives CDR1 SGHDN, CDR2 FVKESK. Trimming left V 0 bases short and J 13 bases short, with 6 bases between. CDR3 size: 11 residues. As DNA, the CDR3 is TGTGCCAGCAGCCAAGAGGGCTGGCTGTTTTTT. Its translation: CASSQEGWLFF.

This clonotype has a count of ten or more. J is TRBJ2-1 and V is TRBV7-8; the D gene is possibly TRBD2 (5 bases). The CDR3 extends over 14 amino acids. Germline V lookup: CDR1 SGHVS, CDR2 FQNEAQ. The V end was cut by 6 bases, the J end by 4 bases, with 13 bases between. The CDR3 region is CASSFLAEYNEQFF. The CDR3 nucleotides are TGTGCCAGCAGTTTTCTAGCTGAATACAATGAGCAGTTCTTC. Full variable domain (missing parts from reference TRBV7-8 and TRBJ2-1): GAGVSQSPRYKVAKRGQDVALRCDPISGHVSLFWYQQALGQGPEFLTYFQNEAQLDKSGLPSDRFFAERPEGSVSTLKIQRTQQEDSAVYLCASSFLAEYNEQFFGPGTRLTVL.

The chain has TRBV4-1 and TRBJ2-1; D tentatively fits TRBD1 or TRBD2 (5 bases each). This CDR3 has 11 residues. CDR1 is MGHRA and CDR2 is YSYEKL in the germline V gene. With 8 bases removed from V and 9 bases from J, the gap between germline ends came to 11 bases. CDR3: CASLGPSEQFF. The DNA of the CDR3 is TGCGCCAGCCTGGGACCTAGTGAGCAGTTCTTC.

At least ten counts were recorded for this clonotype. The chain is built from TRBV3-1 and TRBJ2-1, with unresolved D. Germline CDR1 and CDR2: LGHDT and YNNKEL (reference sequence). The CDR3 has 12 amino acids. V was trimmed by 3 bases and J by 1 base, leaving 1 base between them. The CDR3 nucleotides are TGTGCCAGCAGCCAGTCCTACAATGAGCAGTTCTTC. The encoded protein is CASSQSYNEQFF.

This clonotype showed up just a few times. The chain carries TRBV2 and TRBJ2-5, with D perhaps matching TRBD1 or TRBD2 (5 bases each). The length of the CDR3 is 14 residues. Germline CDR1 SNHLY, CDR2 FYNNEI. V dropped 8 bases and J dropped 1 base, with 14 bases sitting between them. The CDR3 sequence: CASRDPRTQETQYF. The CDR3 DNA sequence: TGTGCCAGCCGGGACCCCAGGACCCAAGAGACCCAGTACTTC.

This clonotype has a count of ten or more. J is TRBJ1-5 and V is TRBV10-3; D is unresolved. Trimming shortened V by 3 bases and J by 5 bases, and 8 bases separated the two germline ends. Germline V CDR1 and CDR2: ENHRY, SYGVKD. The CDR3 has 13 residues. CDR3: CAISDQNDQPQHF. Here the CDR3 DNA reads TGTGCCATCAGTGATCAAAACGATCAGCCCCAGCATTTT.

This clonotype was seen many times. CDR3 amino acids: CASSSVLPGSNQPQHF. CDR3 in DNA: TGTGCCAGCAGCTCCGTCCTTCCGGGCTCCAATCAGCCCCAGCATTTT. This chain uses TRBV28 with TRBJ1-5; D not resolved. Trimming took 6 bases from V and 3 from J, leaving 18 bases between them. CDR3 length equals 16 residues. Per the germline V gene, CDR1 is MDHEN and CDR2 is SYDVKM.

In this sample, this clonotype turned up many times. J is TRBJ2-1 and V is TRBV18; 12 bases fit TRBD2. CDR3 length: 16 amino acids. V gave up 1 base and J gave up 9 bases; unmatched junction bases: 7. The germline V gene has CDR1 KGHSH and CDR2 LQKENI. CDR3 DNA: TGTGCCAGCTCACCACTGGGGTTGACTAGCGGGAGTGAGCAGTTCTTC. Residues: CASSPLGLTSGSEQFF.

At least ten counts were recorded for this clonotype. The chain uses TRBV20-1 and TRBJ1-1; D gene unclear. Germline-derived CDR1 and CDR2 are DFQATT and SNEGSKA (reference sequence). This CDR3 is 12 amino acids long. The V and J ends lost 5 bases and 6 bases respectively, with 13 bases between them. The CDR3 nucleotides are TGCAGTGCTCGAGCCCCGATCTCTGAAGCTTTCTTT. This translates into CSARAPISEAFF.

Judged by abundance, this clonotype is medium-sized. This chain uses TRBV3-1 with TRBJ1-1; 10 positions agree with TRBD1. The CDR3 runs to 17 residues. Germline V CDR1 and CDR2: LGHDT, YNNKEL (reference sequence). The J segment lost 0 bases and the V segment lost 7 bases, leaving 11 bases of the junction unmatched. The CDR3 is CASTPGGQGILNTEAFF. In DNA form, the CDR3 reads TGTGCCAGCACTCCCGGGGGACAGGGGATTTTGAACACTGAAGCTTTCTTT.